A selection of T cell receptor beta chains follows, all from one sample in a study of identical twins. TCRdb re-called the 5' RACE reads with MiXCR, one entry per CDR3 protein. The top ten hold about 0.52% of the sample, which has 460,000 or so distinct CDR3 sequences, 13% to 15% seen once. These data also formed part of another study, on yellow fever vaccine responses in identical twins.

Sequencing was performed on CD4+ T cells sorted from blood. The origin of the receptors is a woman between 18 and 29 years old in good health. Each CDR3 is given without its conserved first and last residue. The order of the fields is J gene, V gene, D gene, CDR3 protein. The D gene is left open where the match is weak.

J gene: TRBJ1-1
V gene: TRBV5-1
D gene: NA
CDR3 protein: ASSFGRNEAF

J gene: TRBJ2-5
V gene: TRBV7-2
D gene: TRBD2
CDR3 protein: ASSLRRGGQETQY

J gene: TRBJ2-7
V gene: TRBV11-2
D gene: TRBD2
CDR3 protein: ASSFLGTSGIYEQY

J gene: TRBJ2-3
V gene: TRBV5-1
D gene: TRBD1
CDR3 protein: ASSHGQGVGPTDTQY

J gene: TRBJ2-1
V gene: TRBV28
D gene: NA
CDR3 protein: ASSFLIVGEQF

J gene: TRBJ2-3
V gene: TRBV28
D gene: NA
CDR3 protein: ASSPTFTDTQY

J gene: TRBJ2-7
V gene: TRBV28
D gene: NA
CDR3 protein: ASNSQGALQPYEQY

J gene: TRBJ1-1
V gene: TRBV12-3/TRBV12-4
D gene: NA
CDR3 protein: ASSLGANTEAF

J gene: TRBJ2-7
V gene: TRBV7-2
D gene: NA
CDR3 protein: ASSLPQLPYEQY

J gene: TRBJ2-2
V gene: TRBV5-1
D gene: TRBD1
CDR3 protein: ASSRQGAFGELF

J gene: TRBJ2-2
V gene: TRBV7-9
D gene: NA
CDR3 protein: ASILMGTLTGELF

J gene: TRBJ1-1
V gene: TRBV9
D gene: NA
CDR3 protein: ASSGAVGNTEAF

J gene: TRBJ2-3
V gene: TRBV7-9
D gene: NA
CDR3 protein: ASSPTTAQY

J gene: TRBJ2-3
V gene: TRBV6-1
D gene: TRBD2
CDR3 protein: ASSDLKLAGAEADTQY

J gene: TRBJ1-2
V gene: TRBV27
D gene: NA
CDR3 protein: ASSLFSSSGGLGYGYT

J gene: TRBJ2-1
V gene: TRBV7-3
D gene: NA
CDR3 protein: ASSSLTPGSGQF

J gene: TRBJ2-3
V gene: TRBV29-1
D gene: NA
CDR3 protein: SAWGYPKAEITDTQY

J gene: TRBJ2-2
V gene: TRBV20-1
D gene: NA
CDR3 protein: SASFRGGRGTGELF

J gene: TRBJ2-5
V gene: TRBV5-1
D gene: TRBD1
CDR3 protein: ASSPATGGSYQETQY

J gene: TRBJ2-3
V gene: TRBV12-3/TRBV12-4
D gene: NA
CDR3 protein: ASSLVGADTQY

J gene: TRBJ1-2
V gene: TRBV20-1
D gene: TRBD1
CDR3 protein: SARDRGLYGYT

J gene: TRBJ2-7
V gene: TRBV2
D gene: NA
CDR3 protein: ASSENGSYEQY

J gene: TRBJ2-2
V gene: TRBV7-9
D gene: NA
CDR3 protein: ASWGLANTGELF

J gene: TRBJ1-1
V gene: TRBV10-3
D gene: NA
CDR3 protein: AISVKLNTEAF

J gene: TRBJ2-4
V gene: TRBV12-3/TRBV12-4
D gene: NA
CDR3 protein: ASSQLAKNIQY

J gene: TRBJ2-2
V gene: TRBV29-1
D gene: NA
CDR3 protein: SVGPSGTGELF

J gene: TRBJ2-7
V gene: TRBV12-3/TRBV12-4
D gene: NA
CDR3 protein: ASNPQGLPYEQY

J gene: TRBJ2-1
V gene: TRBV4-3
D gene: NA
CDR3 protein: ASSQAIPSSYNEQF

J gene: TRBJ2-4
V gene: TRBV30
D gene: TRBD2
CDR3 protein: AWSAGWGLGAKNIQY

J gene: TRBJ2-7
V gene: TRBV6-2/TRBV6-3
D gene: NA
CDR3 protein: ASSYSTNYEQY

J gene: TRBJ2-7
V gene: TRBV9
D gene: NA
CDR3 protein: ASSPSELSSYEQY

J gene: TRBJ2-2
V gene: TRBV3-1
D gene: NA
CDR3 protein: ASCGTGTGELF

J gene: TRBJ2-1
V gene: TRBV6-2/TRBV6-3
D gene: TRBD1
CDR3 protein: ASSYGGTGGREQF

J gene: TRBJ2-3
V gene: TRBV20-1
D gene: NA
CDR3 protein: CARAGASSTDTQY

J gene: TRBJ2-2
V gene: TRBV29-1
D gene: NA
CDR3 protein: SVRRGTSNTGELF

J gene: TRBJ2-3
V gene: TRBV3-1
D gene: NA
CDR3 protein: ASSQITQRDRTDTQY

J gene: TRBJ1-1
V gene: TRBV16
D gene: NA
CDR3 protein: ASSQSGGGWNTEAF

J gene: TRBJ2-1
V gene: TRBV15
D gene: TRBD2
CDR3 protein: ATSTTIAGLNEQF

J gene: TRBJ2-3
V gene: TRBV11-2
D gene: NA
CDR3 protein: ASSALLLGTDTQY

J gene: TRBJ2-2
V gene: TRBV20-1
D gene: NA
CDR3 protein: SARDPRLSPHGELF

J gene: TRBJ2-2
V gene: TRBV18
D gene: TRBD2
CDR3 protein: ASSPPSGRNTGELF

J gene: TRBJ2-2
V gene: TRBV2
D gene: NA
CDR3 protein: ASSEAGWAGELF

J gene: TRBJ2-7
V gene: TRBV19
D gene: NA
CDR3 protein: ASSPRPRGFGEQY

J gene: TRBJ2-7
V gene: TRBV20-1
D gene: TRBD2
CDR3 protein: SARLAGSPGQY

J gene: TRBJ2-1
V gene: TRBV6-1
D gene: TRBD2
CDR3 protein: ASTPGTSSAEQF

J gene: TRBJ1-5
V gene: TRBV7-9
D gene: TRBD1
CDR3 protein: ASSVDRENQPQH

J gene: TRBJ2-2
V gene: TRBV4-3
D gene: NA
CDR3 protein: ASSQAASDTGELF

J gene: TRBJ1-2
V gene: TRBV6-6
D gene: NA
CDR3 protein: ASRQGDNGYT

J gene: TRBJ2-5
V gene: TRBV14
D gene: NA
CDR3 protein: ASSPTDRTQY

J gene: TRBJ2-7
V gene: TRBV29-1
D gene: TRBD1
CDR3 protein: SVQPAETGGRSEQY

J gene: TRBJ2-3
V gene: TRBV5-6
D gene: NA
CDR3 protein: ASSFGLGGDTQY

J gene: TRBJ2-7
V gene: TRBV12-3/TRBV12-4
D gene: NA
CDR3 protein: ASSQNGANYEQY

J gene: TRBJ2-7
V gene: TRBV20-1
D gene: TRBD2
CDR3 protein: SARDVASGVWEQY

J gene: TRBJ1-5
V gene: TRBV6-1
D gene: NA
CDR3 protein: ASRDSFNQPQH

J gene: TRBJ2-2
V gene: TRBV6-1
D gene: NA
CDR3 protein: ASQGGVLAGELF

J gene: TRBJ2-7
V gene: TRBV5-1
D gene: NA
CDR3 protein: ASSLLDSTSYEQY

J gene: TRBJ2-3
V gene: TRBV12-3/TRBV12-4
D gene: NA
CDR3 protein: ASSLSRPISGTDTQY

J gene: TRBJ2-5
V gene: TRBV7-8
D gene: NA
CDR3 protein: ASSSTGGNQETQY